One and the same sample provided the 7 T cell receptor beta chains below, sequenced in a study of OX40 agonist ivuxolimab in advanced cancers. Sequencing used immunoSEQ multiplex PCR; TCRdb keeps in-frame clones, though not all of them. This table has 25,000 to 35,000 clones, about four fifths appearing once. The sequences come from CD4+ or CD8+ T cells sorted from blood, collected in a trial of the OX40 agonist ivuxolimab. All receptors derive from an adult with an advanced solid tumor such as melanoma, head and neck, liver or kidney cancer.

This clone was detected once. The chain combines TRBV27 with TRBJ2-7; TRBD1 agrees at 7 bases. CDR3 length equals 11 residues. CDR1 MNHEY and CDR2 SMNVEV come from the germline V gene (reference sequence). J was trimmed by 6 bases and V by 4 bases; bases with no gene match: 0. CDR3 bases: TGTGCCAGCAGTTCAGGGGGCGAGCAGTACTTC. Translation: CASSSGGEQYF.

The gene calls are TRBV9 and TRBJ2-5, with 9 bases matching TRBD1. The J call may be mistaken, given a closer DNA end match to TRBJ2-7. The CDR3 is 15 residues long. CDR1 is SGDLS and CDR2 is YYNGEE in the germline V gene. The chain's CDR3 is CASSAGTGFWYEQYF. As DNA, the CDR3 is TGTGCCAGCAGCGCAGGGACAGGGTTTTGGTACGAGCAGTACTTC.

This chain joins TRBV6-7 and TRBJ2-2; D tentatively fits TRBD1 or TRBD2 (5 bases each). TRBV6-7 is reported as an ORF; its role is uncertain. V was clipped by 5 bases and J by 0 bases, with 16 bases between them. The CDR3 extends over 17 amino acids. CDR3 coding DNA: TGTGCCAGCAGTCCACCGGGACGTAACGCGAACACCGGGGAGCTGTTTTTT. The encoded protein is CASSPPGRNANTGELFF.

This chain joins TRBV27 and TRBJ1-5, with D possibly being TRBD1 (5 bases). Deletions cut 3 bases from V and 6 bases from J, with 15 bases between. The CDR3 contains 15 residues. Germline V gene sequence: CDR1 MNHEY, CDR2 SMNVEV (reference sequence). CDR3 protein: CASSFGQGVGQPQHF. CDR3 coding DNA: TGTGCCAGCAGTTTCGGGCAGGGAGTCGGTCAGCCCCAGCATTTT.

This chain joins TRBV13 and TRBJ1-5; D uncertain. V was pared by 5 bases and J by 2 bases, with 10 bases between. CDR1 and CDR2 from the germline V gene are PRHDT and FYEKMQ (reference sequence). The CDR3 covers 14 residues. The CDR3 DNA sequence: TGTGCCAGCAGCCATGGGCCGGGCAATCAGCCCCAGCATTTT. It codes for CASSHGPGNQPQHF. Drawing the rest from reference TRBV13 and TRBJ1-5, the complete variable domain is AAGVIQSPRHLIKEKRETATLKCYPIPRHDTVYWYQQGPGQDPQFLISFYEKMQSDKGSIPDRFSAQQFSDYHSELNMSSLELGDSALYFCASSHGPGNQPQHFGDGTRLSIL.

The CDR3 reads CASSELGVGNTEAFF. The DNA for the CDR3 is TGTGCCAGCAGTGAATTGGGGGTAGGGAACACTGAAGCTTTCTTT. The chain recombines TRBV6-1 with TRBJ1-1, with a weak D call TRBD1 (5 bases). V lost 2 bases and J 1 base, leaving 11 bases between the germline ends. Germline V lookup: CDR1 MNHNS, CDR2 SASEGT. The CDR3 is made up of 15 amino acids.

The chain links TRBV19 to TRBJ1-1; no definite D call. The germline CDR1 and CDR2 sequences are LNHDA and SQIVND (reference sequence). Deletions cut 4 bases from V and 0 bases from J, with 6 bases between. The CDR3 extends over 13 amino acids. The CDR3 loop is CASSTSVNTEAFF. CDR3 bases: TGTGCCAGTAGTACTTCTGTGAACACTGAAGCTTTCTTT.